The 4 T cell receptor beta chains below all came from one sample that was sequenced in a study of T cell responses to AZD1222 COVID-19 vaccine. The data were produced by immunoSEQ multiplex PCR, yet TCRdb's version contains in-frame clones alone and is incomplete. The profile shows 100,000 or so clones, 70% to 90% of them singletons. The sample was peripheral blood, taken on day 0 of AZD1222 vaccination. These receptors were obtained from an adult in good health.

This clone was seen only once. The chain joins TRBV27 to TRBJ2-3; D is unclear. Germline values: CDR1 MNHEY, CDR2 SMNVEV (reference sequence). This CDR3 comprises 15 residues. V lost 4 bases and J lost 2, with 13 bases in between. The CDR3 DNA reads TGTGCCAGCAGTTGGGGTGGGCCACCCACAGATACGCAGTATTTT. Its translation: CASSWGGPPTDTQYF.

The chain couples TRBV5-4 to TRBJ2-2, with D possibly TRBD1 on 5 matching bases. The CDR3 is 15 amino acids. In germline, CDR1 is SGHNT, CDR2 YYREEE (reference sequence). Trimming removed 6 bases from V and 4 bases from J, with 16 bases in between. CDR3 region: CASNSAQGVTGELFF. The CDR3 DNA is TGTGCCAGCAACTCAGCCCAGGGTGTCACCGGGGAGCTGTTTTTT. Complete variable domain (other parts from reference TRBV5-4 and TRBJ2-2): ETGVTQSPTHLIKTRGQQVTLRCSSQSGHNTVSWYQQALGQGPQFIFQYYREEENGRGNFPPRFSGLQFPNYSSELNVNALELDDSALYLCASNSAQGVTGELFFGEGSRLTVL.

This chain's CDR3 is CASSISRNSNQPQHF. CDR3 in DNA: TGTGCCAGTAGTATCTCCAGGAATAGCAATCAGCCCCAGCATTTT. This chain links TRBV19 with TRBJ1-5; no definite D call. V lost 3 bases and J 0 bases, leaving 9 bases between the germline ends. From germline, CDR1 is LNHDA and CDR2 SQIVND (reference sequence). The CDR3 totals 15 residues.

The V call is TRBV4-1, the J call TRBJ1-2; weak D call: TRBD1 (6 bases). Germline assignment: CDR1 MGHRA and CDR2 YSYEKL. There are 15 residues in the CDR3. V dropped 2 bases and J dropped 8 bases, with 18 bases sitting between them. The CDR3: CASSQPDRTAWGYTF. CDR3 nucleotide sequence: TGCGCCAGCAGCCAACCAGACAGGACAGCTTGGGGCTACACCTTC.